This entry is about one TCR beta chain. Its antigen is unknown. The data are from a study of TIL therapy for anti-PD-1-resistant metastatic lung cancer. Sequencing used immunoSEQ v3. Repertoires were generated with immunoSEQ multiplex PCR, while TCRdb's copy carries only in-frame clones and drops some. The sample has about 50,000 clones, 60% to 85% seen once. General study findings and limits: TIL cultures after expansion showed higher clonality and lower diversity than baseline tumor (median roughly 6% vs 31%).

V was clipped by 4 bases and J by 9 bases, with 11 bases between them. The CDR3 covers 12 residues. Germline V gene data show CDR1 as SGDLS and CDR2 as YYNGEE. Time point noted: pre-treatment sample, taken before nivolumab and TIL therapy. Pleural nodules or supraclavicular lymph nodes made up most of the excised metastases sampled. Tumors were harvested before any PD-1/PD-L1 blockade. Stage 4 NSCLC adults joined between late 2017 and 2020. This receptor was identified in a person aged 25 to 79 with non-small cell lung cancer. The chain recombines TRBV9 with TRBJ2-1; D possibly corresponds to TRBD2 (5 bases). The sample consisted of tumor tissue, taken at baseline. The CDR3 loop is CASSLPSSEQFF. In DNA, the CDR3 is TGTGCCAGCAGCCTACCTAGCAGTGAGCAGTTCTTC.